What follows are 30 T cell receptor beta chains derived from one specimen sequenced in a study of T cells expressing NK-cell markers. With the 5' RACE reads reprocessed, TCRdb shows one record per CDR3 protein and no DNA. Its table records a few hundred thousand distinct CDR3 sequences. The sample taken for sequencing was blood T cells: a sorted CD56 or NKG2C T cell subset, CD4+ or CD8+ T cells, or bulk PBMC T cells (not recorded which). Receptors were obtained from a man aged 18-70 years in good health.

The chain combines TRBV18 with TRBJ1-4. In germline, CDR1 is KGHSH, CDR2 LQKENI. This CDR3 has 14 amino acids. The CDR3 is CATRKTATNEKLFF.

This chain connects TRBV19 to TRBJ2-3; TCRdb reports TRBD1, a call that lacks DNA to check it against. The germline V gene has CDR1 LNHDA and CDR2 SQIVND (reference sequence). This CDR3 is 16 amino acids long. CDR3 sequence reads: CASSRATGKGPDTQYF.

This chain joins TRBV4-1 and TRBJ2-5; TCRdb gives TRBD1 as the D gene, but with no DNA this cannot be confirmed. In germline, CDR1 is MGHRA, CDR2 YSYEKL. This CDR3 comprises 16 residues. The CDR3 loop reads CASSQETGVSQETQYF.

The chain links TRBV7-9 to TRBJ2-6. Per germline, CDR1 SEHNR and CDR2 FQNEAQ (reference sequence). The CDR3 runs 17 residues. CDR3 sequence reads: CASSLRSRWAGANVLTF.

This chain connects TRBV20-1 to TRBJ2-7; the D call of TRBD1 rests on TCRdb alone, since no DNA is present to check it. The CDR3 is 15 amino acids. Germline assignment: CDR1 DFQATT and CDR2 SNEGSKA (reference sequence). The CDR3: CSATLYRGGDYEQYF.

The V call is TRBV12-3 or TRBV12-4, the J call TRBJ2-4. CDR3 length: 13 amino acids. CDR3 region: CASKIGRVNIQYF.

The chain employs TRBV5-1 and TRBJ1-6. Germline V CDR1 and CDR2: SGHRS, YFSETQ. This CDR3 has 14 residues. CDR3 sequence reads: CASSPVGNNSPLHF. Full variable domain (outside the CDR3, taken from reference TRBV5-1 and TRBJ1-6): KAGVTQTPRYLIKTRGQQVTLSCSPISGHRSVSWYQQTPGQGLQFLFEYFSETQRNKGNFPGRFSGRQFSNSRSEMNVSTLELGDSALYLCASSPVGNNSPLHFGNGTRLTVT.

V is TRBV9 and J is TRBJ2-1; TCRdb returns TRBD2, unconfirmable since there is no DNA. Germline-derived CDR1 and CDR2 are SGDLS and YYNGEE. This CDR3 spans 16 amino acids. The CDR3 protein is CASSVGLAGGDNEQFF. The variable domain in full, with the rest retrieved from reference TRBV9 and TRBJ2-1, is DSGVTQTPKHLITATGQRVTLRCSPRSGDLSVYWYQQSLDQGLQFLIQYYNGEERAKGNILERFSAQQFPDLHSELNLSSLELGDSALYFCASSVGLAGGDNEQFFGPGTRLTVL.

CDR3 region: CASTTGQGTVYEQYF. V is TRBV6-1 and J is TRBJ2-7; there is no DNA to check the TCRdb D call of TRBD1. This CDR3 spans 15 amino acids. From germline, CDR1 is MNHNS and CDR2 SASEGT.

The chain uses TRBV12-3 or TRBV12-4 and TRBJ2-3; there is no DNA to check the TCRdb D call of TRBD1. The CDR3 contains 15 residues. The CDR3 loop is CASAIRESGTDTQYF.

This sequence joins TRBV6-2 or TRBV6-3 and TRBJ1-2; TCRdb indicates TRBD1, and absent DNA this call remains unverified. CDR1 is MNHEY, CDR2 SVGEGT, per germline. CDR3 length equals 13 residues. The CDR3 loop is CASSQTTGNGYTF.

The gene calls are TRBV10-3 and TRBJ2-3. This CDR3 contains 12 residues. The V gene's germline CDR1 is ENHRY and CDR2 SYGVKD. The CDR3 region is CAISTKGDTQYF.

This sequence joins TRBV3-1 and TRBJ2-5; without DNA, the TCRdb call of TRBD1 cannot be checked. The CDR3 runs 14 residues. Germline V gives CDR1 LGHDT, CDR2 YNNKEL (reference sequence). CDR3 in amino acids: CASSPDPHFETQYF.

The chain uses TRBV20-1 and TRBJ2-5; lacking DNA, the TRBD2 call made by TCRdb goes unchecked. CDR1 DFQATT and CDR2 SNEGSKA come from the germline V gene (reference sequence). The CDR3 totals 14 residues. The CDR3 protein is CSARAGGLGRTQYF.

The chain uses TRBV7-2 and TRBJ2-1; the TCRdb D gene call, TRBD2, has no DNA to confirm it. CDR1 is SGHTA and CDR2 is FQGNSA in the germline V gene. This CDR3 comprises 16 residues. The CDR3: CASSLAGSSGYNEQFF.

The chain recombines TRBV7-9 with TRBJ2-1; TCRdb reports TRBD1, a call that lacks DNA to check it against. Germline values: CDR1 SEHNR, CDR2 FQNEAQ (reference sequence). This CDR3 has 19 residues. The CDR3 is CASSPLRRGWNTSYNEQFF.

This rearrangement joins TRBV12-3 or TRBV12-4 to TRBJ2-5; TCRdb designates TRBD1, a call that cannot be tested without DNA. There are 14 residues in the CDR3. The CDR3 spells CASSLRANQETQYF.

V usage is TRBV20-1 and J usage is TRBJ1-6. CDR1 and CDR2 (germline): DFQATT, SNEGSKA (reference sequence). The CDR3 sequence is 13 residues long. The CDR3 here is CSAHREGDSPLHF.

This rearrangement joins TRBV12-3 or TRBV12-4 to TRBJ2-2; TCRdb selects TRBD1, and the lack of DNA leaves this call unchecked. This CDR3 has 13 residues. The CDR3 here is CASRQGFGGELFF.

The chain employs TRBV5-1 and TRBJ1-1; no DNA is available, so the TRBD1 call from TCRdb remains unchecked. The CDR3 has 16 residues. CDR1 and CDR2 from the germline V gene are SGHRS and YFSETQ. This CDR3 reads CASSLRDRGINTEAFF.

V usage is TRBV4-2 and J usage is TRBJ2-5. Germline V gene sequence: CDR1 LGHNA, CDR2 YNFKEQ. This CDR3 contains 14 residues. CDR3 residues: CASSLRGDQETQYF.

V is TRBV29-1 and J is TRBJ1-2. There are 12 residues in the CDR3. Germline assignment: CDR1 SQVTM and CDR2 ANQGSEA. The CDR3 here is CSVDSLQYGYTF.

CDR3 region: CASRLAGGFGTDTQYF. The chain couples TRBV28 to TRBJ2-3; TCRdb returns TRBD2, unconfirmable since there is no DNA. The germline V gene encodes CDR1 MDHEN and CDR2 SYDVKM. This CDR3 has 16 residues. The full variable domain, completed using reference TRBV28 and TRBJ2-3, is DVKVTQSSRYLVKRTGEKVFLECVQDMDHENMFWYRQDPGLGLRLIYFSYDVKMKEKGDIPEGYSVSREKKERFSLILESASTNQTSMYLCASRLAGGFGTDTQYFGPGTRLTVL.

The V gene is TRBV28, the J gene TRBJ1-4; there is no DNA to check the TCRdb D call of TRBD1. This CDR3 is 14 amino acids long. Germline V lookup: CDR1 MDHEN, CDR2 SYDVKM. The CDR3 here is CASSSSPTNEKLFF.

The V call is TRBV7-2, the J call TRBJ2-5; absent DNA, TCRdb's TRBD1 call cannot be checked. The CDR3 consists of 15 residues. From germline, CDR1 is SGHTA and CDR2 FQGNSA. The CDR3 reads CASSLATGTQETQYF. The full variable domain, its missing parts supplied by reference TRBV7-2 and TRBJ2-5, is GAGVSQSPSNKVTEKGKDVELRCDPISGHTALYWYRQSLGQGLEFLIYFQGNSAPDKSGLPSDRFSAERTGGSVSTLTIQRTQQEDSAVYLCASSLATGTQETQYFGPGTRLLVL.

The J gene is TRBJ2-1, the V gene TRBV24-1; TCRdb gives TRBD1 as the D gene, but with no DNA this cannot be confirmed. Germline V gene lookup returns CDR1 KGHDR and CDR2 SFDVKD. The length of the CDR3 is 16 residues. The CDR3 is CATSDLDRGPYNEQFF.

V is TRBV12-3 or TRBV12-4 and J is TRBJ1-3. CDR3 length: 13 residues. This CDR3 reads CASSSLLGNTIYF.

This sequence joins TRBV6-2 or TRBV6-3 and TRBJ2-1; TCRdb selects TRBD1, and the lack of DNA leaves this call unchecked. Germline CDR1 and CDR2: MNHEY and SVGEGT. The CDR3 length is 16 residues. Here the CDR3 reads CASRDGGQGVPNEQFF.

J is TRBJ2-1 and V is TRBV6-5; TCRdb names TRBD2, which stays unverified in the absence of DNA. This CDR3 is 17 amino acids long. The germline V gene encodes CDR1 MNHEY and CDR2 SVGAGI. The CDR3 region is CASSYSVSGGAHNEQFF.

This CDR3 reads CASSVAHTDTQYF. The chain couples TRBV9 to TRBJ2-3. CDR3 length: 13 amino acids. The V gene's germline CDR1 is SGDLS and CDR2 YYNGEE.